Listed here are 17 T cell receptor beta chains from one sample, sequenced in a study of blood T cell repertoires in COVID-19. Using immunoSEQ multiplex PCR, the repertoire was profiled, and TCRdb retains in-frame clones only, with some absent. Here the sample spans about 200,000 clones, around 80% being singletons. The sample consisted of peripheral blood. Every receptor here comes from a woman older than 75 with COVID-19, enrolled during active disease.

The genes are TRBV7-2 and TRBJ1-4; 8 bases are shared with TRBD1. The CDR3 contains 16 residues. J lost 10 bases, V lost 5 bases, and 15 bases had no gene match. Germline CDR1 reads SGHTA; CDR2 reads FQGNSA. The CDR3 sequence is CASSPDPGQARGKLFF. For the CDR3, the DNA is TGTGCCAGCAGCCCAGACCCGGGACAGGCACGGGGAAAACTGTTTTTT.

Here the CDR3 reads CASSPESIPGQGGSEAFF. The CDR3 bases are TGTGCCAGCTCACCCGAGTCTATCCCGGGACAGGGTGGGTCTGAAGCTTTCTTT. This chain connects TRBV18 to TRBJ1-1, with 9 bases lining up with TRBD1. The ends lost 3 bases at V and 6 bases at J; junction bases unmatched: 17. CDR3 size: 18 residues. Germline loops: CDR1 KGHSH, CDR2 LQKENI.

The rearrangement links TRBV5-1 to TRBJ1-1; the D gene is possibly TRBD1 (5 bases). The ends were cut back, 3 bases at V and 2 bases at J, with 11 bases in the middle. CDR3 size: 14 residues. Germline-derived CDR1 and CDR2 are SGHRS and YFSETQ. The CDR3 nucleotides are TGCGCCAGCAGCTCTCTACAGGTTAACACTGAAGCTTTCTTT. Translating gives CASSSLQVNTEAFF.

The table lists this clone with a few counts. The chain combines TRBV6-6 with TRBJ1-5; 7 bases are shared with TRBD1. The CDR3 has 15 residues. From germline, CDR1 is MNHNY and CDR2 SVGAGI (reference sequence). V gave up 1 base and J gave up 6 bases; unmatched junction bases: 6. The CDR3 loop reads CASSYFQGVGQPQHF. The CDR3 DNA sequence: TGTGCCAGCAGTTACTTCCAGGGGGTGGGTCAGCCCCAGCATTTT.

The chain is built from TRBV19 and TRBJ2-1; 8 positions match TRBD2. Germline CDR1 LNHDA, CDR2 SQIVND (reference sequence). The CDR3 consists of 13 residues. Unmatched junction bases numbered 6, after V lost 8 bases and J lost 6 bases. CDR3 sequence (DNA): TGTGCCAGTCACCTCCGGGGGGGCAATGAGCAGTTCTTC. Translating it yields CASHLRGGNEQFF.

In DNA form, the CDR3 reads TGTGCCAGCTCCCTGGCATCCCAAAACATTCAGTACTTC. It translates to CASSLASQNIQYF. V is TRBV2 and J is TRBJ2-4; no clear D. The CDR3 is 13 amino acids. V lost 8 bases and J 5 bases, leaving 13 bases between the germline ends. Germline lookup yields CDR1 SNHLY and CDR2 FYNNEI.

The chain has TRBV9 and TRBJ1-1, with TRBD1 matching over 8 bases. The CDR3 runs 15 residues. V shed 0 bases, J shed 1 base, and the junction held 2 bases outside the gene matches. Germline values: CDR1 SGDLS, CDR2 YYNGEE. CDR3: CASSVAGQGNTEAFF. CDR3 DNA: TGTGCCAGCAGCGTAGCTGGACAGGGGAACACTGAAGCTTTCTTT.

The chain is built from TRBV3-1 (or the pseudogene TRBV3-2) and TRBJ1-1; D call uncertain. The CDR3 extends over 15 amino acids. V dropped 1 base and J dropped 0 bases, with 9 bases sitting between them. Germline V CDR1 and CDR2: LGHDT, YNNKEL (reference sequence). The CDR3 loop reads CASSQGSELNTEAFF. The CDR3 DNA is TGTGCCAGCAGCCAAGGCAGTGAATTGAACACTGAAGCTTTCTTT.

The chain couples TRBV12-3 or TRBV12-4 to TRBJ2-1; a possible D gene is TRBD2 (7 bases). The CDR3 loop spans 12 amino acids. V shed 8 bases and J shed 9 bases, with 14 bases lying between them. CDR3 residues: CASGGEDSEQFF. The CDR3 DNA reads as TGTGCCAGCGGGGGGGAGGACAGTGAGCAGTTCTTC.

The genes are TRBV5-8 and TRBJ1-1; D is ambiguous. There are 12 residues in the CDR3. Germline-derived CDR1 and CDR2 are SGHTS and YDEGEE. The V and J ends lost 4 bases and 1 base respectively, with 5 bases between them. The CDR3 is CASSRRNTEAFF. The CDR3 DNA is TGTGCCAGCAGCCGGAGGAACACTGAAGCTTTCTTT. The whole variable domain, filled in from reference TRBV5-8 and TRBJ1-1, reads EAGVTQSPTHLIKTRGQQATLRCSPISGHTSVYWYQQALGLGLQFLLWYDEGEERNRGNFPPRFSGRQFPNYSSELNVNALELEDSALYLCASSRRNTEAFFGQGTRLTVV.

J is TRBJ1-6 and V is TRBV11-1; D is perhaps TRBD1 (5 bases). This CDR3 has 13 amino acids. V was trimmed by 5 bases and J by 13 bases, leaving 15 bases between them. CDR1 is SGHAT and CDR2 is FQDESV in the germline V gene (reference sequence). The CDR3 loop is CASSRLGGSPLHF. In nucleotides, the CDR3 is TGTGCCAGCAGCCGCTTGGGGGGGAGTCCCCTCCACTTT.

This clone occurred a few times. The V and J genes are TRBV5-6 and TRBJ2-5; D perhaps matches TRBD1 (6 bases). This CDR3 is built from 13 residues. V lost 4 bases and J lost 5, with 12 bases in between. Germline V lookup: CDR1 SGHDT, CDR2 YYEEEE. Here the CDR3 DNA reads TGTGCCAGCAGCCTTACAGGGCTGGAGACCCAGTACTTC. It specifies CASSLTGLETQYF.

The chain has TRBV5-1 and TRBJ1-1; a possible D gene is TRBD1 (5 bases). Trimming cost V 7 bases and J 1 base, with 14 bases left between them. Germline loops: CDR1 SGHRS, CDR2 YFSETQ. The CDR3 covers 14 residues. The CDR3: CASRGEAPNTEAFF. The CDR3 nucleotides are TGCGCCAGCCGGGGGGAAGCCCCGAACACTGAAGCTTTCTTT. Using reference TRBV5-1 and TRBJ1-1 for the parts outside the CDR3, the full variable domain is KAGVTQTPRYLIKTRGQQVTLSCSPISGHRSVSWYQQTPGQGLQFLFEYFSETQRNKGNFPGRFSGRQFSNSRSEMNVSTLELGDSALYLCASRGEAPNTEAFFGQGTRLTVV.

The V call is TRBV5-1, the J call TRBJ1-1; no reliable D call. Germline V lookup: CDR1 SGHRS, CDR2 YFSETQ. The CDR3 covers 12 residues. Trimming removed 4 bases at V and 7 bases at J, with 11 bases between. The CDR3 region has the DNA TGCGCCAGCAGCCAACCAGGATTTGAAGCTTTCTTT. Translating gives CASSQPGFEAFF.

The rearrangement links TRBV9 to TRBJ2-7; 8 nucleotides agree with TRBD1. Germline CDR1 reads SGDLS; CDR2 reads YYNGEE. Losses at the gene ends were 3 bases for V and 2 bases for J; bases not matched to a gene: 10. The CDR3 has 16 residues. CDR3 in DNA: TGTGCCAGCAGCGAGGCTCCGGGACAGGCTACCTACGAGCAGTACTTC. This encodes CASSEAPGQATYEQYF.

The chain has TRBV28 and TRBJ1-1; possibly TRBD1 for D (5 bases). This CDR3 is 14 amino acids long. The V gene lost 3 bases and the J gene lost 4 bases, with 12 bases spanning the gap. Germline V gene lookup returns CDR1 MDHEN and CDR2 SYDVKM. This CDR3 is CASSFGQGGTEAFF. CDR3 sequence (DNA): TGTGCCAGCAGTTTCGGTCAGGGAGGCACTGAAGCTTTCTTT.

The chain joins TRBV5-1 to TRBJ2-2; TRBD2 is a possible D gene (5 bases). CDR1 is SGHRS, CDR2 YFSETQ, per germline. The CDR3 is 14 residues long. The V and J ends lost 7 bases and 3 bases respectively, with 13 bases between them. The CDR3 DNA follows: TGCGCCAGCGGAGACCTGGAGGACACCGGGGAGCTGTTTTTT. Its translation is CASGDLEDTGELFF.